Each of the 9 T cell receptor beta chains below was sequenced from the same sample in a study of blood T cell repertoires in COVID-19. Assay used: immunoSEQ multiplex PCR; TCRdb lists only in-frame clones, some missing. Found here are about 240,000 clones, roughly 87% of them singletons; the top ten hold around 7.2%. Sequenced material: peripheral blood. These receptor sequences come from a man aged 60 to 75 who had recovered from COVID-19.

In nucleotides, the CDR3 is TGTGCCAGCAGAAAACAGGGTTACGGCTACACCTTC. This translates into CASRKQGYGYTF. This chain links TRBV25-1 with TRBJ1-2; a possible D gene is TRBD1 (6 bases). Trimming pared 6 bases from V and 8 bases from J, leaving 13 bases between. Germline CDR1 is MGHDK and CDR2 is SYGVNS. This CDR3 has 12 amino acids.

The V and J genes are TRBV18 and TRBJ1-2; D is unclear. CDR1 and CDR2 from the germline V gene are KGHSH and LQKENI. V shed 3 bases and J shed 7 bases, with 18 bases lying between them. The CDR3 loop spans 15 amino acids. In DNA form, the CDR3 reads TGTGCCAGCTCACCGGCCGGGAGGGTTTTGTTTGGCTACACCTTC. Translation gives CASSPAGRVLFGYTF.

CDR3 coding DNA: TGCGCCAGCAGCCTGGGACTAGCGGGGGATTCCTACAATGAGCAGTTCTTC. Translated, it gives CASSLGLAGDSYNEQFF. The chain combines TRBV5-1 with TRBJ2-1; 14 bases are shared with TRBD2. Germline-derived CDR1 and CDR2 are SGHRS and YFSETQ. The ends lost 4 bases at V and 1 base at J; junction bases unmatched: 4. The CDR3 sequence is 17 residues long.

The CDR3 reads CASRTGATSMNTEAFF. The CDR3, as DNA: TGTGCCAGCAGGACAGGGGCTACTTCAATGAACACTGAAGCTTTCTTT. The V gene is TRBV6-6, the J gene TRBJ1-1; TRBD1 agrees at 8 bases. Germline loops: CDR1 MNHNY, CDR2 SVGAGI (reference sequence). The CDR3 has 16 amino acids. Trimming took 6 bases from V and 0 from J; bases not matched to a gene: 9.

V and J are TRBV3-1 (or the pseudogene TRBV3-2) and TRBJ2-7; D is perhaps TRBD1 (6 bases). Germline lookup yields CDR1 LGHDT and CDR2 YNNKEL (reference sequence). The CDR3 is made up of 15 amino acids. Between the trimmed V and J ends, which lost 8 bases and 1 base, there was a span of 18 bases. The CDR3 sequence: CASGKAGDISYEQYF. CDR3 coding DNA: TGTGCCAGCGGGAAGGCCGGGGACATTTCCTACGAGCAGTACTTC.

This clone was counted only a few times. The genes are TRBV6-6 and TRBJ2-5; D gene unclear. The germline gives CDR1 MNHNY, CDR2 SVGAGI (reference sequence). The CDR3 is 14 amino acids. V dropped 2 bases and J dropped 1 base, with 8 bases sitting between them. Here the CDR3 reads CASSYTGGQETQYF. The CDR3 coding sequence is TGTGCCAGCAGTTACACCGGCGGCCAAGAGACCCAGTACTTC.

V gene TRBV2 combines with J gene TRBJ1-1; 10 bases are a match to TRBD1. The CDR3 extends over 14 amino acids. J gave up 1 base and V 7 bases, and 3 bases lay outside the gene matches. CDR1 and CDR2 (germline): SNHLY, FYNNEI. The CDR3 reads CASTRDRGNTEAFF. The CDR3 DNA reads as TGTGCCAGCACCCGGGACAGGGGGAACACTGAAGCTTTCTTT.

In nucleotides, the CDR3 is TGTGCCACCAGTGCTTCAGACAGGGGGCGAGGTCAGCCCCAGCATTTT. It is translated as CATSASDRGRGQPQHF. V gene TRBV24-1 combines with J gene TRBJ1-5; TRBD1 agrees at 10 bases. The CDR3 sequence is 16 residues long. Trimming cost V 5 bases and J 6 bases; bases outside gene matches: 9. Germline CDR1 reads KGHDR; CDR2 reads SFDVKD.

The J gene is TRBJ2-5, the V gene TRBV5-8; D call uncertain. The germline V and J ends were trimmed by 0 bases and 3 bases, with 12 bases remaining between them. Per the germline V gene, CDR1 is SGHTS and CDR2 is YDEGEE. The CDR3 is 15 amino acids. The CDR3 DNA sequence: TGTGCCAGCAGCTTGGTGGTTGGCAGAAAAGAGACCCAGTACTTC. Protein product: CASSLVVGRKETQYF. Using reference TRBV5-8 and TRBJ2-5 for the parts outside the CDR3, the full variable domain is EAGVTQSPTHLIKTRGQQATLRCSPISGHTSVYWYQQALGLGLQFLLWYDEGEERNRGNFPPRFSGRQFPNYSSELNVNALELEDSALYLCASSLVVGRKETQYFGPGTRLLVL.